This T cell receptor (beta chain) was profiled in a study of sequential checkpoint blockade in melanoma. Study overall: Matched biopsies came pretreatment and at week 13 for some 21 patients.

TCRdb's table, derived via immunoSEQ multiplex PCR, lists solely in-frame clones and lacks some. The sample includes around 10,000 clones, 25% to 30% of them seen just once. The treatment here: randomized to nivolumab then ipilimumab (arm A) or the reverse (arm B). After removal of 4 bases from V and 1 base from J, the junction contained 3 bases not matched to a gene. Germline V lookup: CDR1 SGHRS, CDR2 YFSETQ. The CDR3 is 15 residues long. This clone was observed a handful of times. This material consisted of tumor tissue (inferred from file names), taken from a patient given nivolumab and ipilimumab in sequence. The source of this sequence is a human donor with melanoma. V gene TRBV5-1 combines with J gene TRBJ2-5; 11 bases fit TRBD2. This CDR3 reads CASSPGTSGQETQYF. DNA of the CDR3: TGCGCCAGCAGCCCCGGGACTAGCGGCCAAGAGACCCAGTACTTC.